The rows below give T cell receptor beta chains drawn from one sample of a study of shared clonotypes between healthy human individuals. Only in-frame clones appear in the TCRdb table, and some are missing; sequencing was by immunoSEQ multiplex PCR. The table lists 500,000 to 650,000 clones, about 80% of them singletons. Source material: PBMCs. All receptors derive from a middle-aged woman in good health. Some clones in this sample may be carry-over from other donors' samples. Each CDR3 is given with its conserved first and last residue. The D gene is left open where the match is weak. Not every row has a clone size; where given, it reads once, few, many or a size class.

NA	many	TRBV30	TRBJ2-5	CAWSPSETQYF	TGTGCCTGGAGCCCTTCGGAGACCCAGTACTTC
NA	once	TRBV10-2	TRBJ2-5	CASSESGDGRRETQYF	TGCGCCAGCAGTGAGTCCGGGGACGGCCGGCGAGAGACCCAGTACTTC
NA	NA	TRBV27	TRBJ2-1	CASSLSWVEGEQFF	TGTGCCAGCAGTTTATCTTGGGTTGAGGGTGAGCAGTTCTTC
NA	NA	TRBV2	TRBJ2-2	CASNDKNTGELFF	TGTGCCAGTAACGACAAAAACACCGGGGAGCTGTTTTTT
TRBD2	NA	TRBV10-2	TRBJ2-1	CASSASGSNNEQFF	TGCGCCAGCAGTGCTAGCGGGAGTAACAATGAGCAGTTCTTC
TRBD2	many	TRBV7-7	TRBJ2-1	CASSSRLAGGINEQFF	TGTGCTAGCAGTTCTAGACTAGCGGGAGGGATCAATGAGCAGTTCTTC
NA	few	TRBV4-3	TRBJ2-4	CASSPVALGKNIQYF	TGCGCCAGCAGCCCCGTGGCGCTAGGCAAAAACATTCAGTACTTC
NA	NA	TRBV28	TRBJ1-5	CASSFFGGGNQPQHF	TGTGCCAGCAGTTTTTTCGGGGGAGGCAATCAGCCCCAGCATTTT
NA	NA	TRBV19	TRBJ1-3	CASSIQSRSSGNTIYF	TGTGCCAGTAGTATTCAGTCGCGCAGCTCTGGAAACACCATATATTTT
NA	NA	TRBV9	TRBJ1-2	CASSVAAENYGYTF	TGTGCCAGCAGCGTAGCTGCAGAGAACTATGGCTACACCTTC
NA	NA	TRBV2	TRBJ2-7	CASKSRDASAEQYF	TGTGCCAGCAAGTCCCGGGACGCCTCGGCCGAGCAGTACTTC
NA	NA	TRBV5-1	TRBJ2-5	CASSLTISQETQYF	TGCGCCAGCAGCTTGACCATATCGCAAGAGACCCAGTACTTC
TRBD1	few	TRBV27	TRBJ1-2	CASSTRDRGDYGYTF	TGTGCCAGCAGTACGCGGGACAGGGGAGACTATGGCTACACCTTC
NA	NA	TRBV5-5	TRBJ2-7	CASSLGSHEQYF	TGTGCCAGCAGCTTGGGGAGTCACGAGCAGTACTTC
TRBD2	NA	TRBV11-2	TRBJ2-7	CASSLSSLAGGYEQYF	TGTGCCAGCAGCTTATCCTCCCTAGCGGGGGGTTACGAGCAGTACTTC
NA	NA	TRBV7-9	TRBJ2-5	CASSSRLDSSGTQYF	TGTGCCAGCAGCTCCCGATTGGATAGCTCAGGGACCCAGTACTTC
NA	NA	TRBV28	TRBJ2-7	CASSWGTEAYEQYF	TGTGCCAGCAGTTGGGGGACGGAAGCCTACGAGCAGTACTTC
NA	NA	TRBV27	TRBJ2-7	CASSYNRGEQYF	TGTGCCAGCAGTTACAACCGAGGCGAGCAGTACTTC
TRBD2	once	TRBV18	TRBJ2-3	CASSPRTSGSSTDTQYF	TGTGCCAGCTCACCGCGGACTAGCGGTTCTAGCACAGATACGCAGTATTTT
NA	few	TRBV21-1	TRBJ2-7	CASSKEINSDYEQYF	TGTGCCAGCAGCAAAGAGATCAACTCGGACTACGAGCAGTACTTC
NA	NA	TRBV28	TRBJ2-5	CASSPPGRETQYF	TGTGCCAGCAGCCCCCCGGGCCGAGAGACCCAGTACTTC
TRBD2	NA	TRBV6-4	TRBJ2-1	CASSPGLAASYNEQFF	TGTGCCAGCAGCCCGGGACTAGCTGCTTCCTACAATGAGCAGTTCTTC
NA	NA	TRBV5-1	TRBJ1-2	CASRLDVGGNYGYTF	TGCGCCAGCAGATTGGATGTGGGTGGTAACTATGGCTACACCTTC
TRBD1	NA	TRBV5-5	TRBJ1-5	CASSSGQGYSNQPQHF	TGTGCCAGCAGCTCGGGACAGGGGTATAGCAATCAGCCCCAGCATTTT
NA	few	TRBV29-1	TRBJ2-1	CSVPDGALYNEQFF	TGCAGCGTCCCTGACGGGGCACTCTACAATGAGCAGTTCTTC
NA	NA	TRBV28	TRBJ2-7	CASREHGAGYEQYF	TGTGCCAGCAGAGAGCACGGGGCTGGCTACGAGCAGTACTTC
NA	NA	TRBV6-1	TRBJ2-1	CASSAAAGANEQFF	TGTGCCAGCAGTGCGGCAGCGGGCGCCAATGAGCAGTTCTTC